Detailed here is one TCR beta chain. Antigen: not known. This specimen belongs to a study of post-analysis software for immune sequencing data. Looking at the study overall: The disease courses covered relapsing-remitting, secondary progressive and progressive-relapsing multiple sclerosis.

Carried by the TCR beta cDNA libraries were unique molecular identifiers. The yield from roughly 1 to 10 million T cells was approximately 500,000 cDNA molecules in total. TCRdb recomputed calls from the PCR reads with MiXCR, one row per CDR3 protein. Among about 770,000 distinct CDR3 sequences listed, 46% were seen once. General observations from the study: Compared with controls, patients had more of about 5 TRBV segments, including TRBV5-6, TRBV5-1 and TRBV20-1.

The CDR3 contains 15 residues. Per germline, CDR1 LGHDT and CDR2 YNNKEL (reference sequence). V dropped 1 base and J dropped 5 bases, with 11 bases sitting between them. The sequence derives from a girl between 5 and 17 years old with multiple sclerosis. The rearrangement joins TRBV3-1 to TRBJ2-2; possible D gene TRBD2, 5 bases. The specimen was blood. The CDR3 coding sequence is TGTGCCAGCAGCCAAGGCCCTAGCCGGACCGGGGAGCTGTTTTTT. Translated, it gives CASSQGPSRTGELFF.